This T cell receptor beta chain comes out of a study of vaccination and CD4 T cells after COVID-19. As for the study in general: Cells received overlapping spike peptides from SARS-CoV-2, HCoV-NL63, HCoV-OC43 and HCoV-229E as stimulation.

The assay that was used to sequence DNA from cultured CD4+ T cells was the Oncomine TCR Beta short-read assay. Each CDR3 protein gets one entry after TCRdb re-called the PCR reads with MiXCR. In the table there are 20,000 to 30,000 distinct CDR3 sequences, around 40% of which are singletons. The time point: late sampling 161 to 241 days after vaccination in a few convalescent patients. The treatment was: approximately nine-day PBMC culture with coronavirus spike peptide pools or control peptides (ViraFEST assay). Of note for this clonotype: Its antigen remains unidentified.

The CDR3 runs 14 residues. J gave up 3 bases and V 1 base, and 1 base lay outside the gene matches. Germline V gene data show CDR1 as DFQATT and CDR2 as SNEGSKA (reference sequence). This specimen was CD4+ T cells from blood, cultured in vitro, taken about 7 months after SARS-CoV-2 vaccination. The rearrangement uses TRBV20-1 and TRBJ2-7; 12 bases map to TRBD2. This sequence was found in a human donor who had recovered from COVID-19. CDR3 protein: CSARGTSGIYEQYF. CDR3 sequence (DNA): TGCAGTGCTAGAGGGACTAGCGGGATCTACGAGCAGTACTTC.